Presented here are 25 T cell receptor beta chains from one specimen sequenced in a study of beta chain features in type 1 diabetes. Reverse transcription of all isolated RNA meant that expressed TCRB transcripts were sequenced. Clones were read by immunoSEQ multiplex PCR, and TCRdb kept only the in-frame ones, dropping some. This table has about 360,000 clones, 10% to 15% appearing once. The sample was naive CD4+ T cells from blood. The receptors come from a young man in good health.

This clone has a single count. The chain employs TRBV7-2 and TRBJ2-7; D possibly corresponds to TRBD1 (5 bases). Germline loops: CDR1 SGHTA, CDR2 FQGNSA. The CDR3 is made up of 12 amino acids. V was pared by 5 bases and J by 5 bases, with 10 bases between. In nucleotides, the CDR3 is TGTGCCAGCAGCCGCTGGGGCCACGAGCAGTACTTC. This sequence encodes CASSRWGHEQYF.

There are a few counts of this clone. The rearrangement joins TRBV18 to TRBJ2-7, with 12 bases fitting TRBD2. CDR1 is KGHSH, CDR2 LQKENI, per germline. CDR3 length: 16 amino acids. V lost 4 bases to trimming and J lost 1 base; unmatched junction nucleotides: 5. DNA for the CDR3: TGTGCCAGCTCACGGCCACTAGCGGGAGGTTCCTACGAGCAGTACTTC. Translating it yields CASSRPLAGGSYEQYF. Full variable domain (remainder filled in from reference TRBV18 and TRBJ2-7): NAGVMQNPRHLVRRRGQEARLRCSPMKGHSHVYWYRQLPEEGLKFMVYLQKENIIDESGMPKERFSAEFPKEGPSILRIQQVVRGDSAAYFCASSRPLAGGSYEQYFGPGTRLTVT.

This rearrangement joins TRBV7-2 to TRBJ2-5, with 16 bases lining up with TRBD2. CDR1 SGHTA and CDR2 FQGNSA come from the germline V gene. V lost 2 bases, J lost 4 bases, and 7 bases stayed unmatched. The CDR3 consists of 18 residues. CDR3 residues: CASSLMGLAGGSGETQYF. DNA of the CDR3: TGTGCCAGCAGCTTAATGGGACTAGCGGGAGGGAGCGGAGAGACCCAGTACTTC.

V and J are TRBV4-1 and TRBJ2-7, with 13 bases lining up with TRBD2. V lost 8 bases and J lost 5; bases outside the gene matches: 9. The V gene's germline CDR1 is MGHRA and CDR2 YSYEKL. The CDR3 totals 15 residues. CDR3: CASRVGLAGANEQYF. The DNA for the CDR3 is TGCGCCAGCCGCGTTGGACTAGCGGGAGCCAACGAGCAGTACTTC.

V and J are TRBV29-1 and TRBJ1-5; no definite D call. From germline, CDR1 is SQVTM and CDR2 ANQGSEA. Trimming removed 7 bases at V and 4 bases at J, with 11 bases between. CDR3 length: 12 amino acids. CDR3 residues: CSARHGNQPQHF. The DNA for the CDR3 is TGCAGCGCTCGCCACGGGAATCAGCCCCAGCATTTT.

The table lists this clone with a few counts. The CDR3 protein is CASTELAGGSDTQYF. The CDR3 DNA follows: TGTGCCAGCACCGAACTAGCGGGGGGTTCAGATACGCAGTATTTT. The chain joins TRBV28 to TRBJ2-3, with 12 nucleotides matching TRBD2. Per the germline V gene, CDR1 is MDHEN and CDR2 is SYDVKM. The CDR3 has 15 amino acids. The J segment lost 4 bases and the V segment lost 7 bases, leaving 6 bases of the junction unmatched.

The chain has TRBV25-1 and TRBJ2-5, with a possible D match to TRBD2 (6 bases). Germline CDR1 reads MGHDK; CDR2 reads SYGVNS. The CDR3 is 12 amino acids. V lost 6 bases and J 3 bases, leaving 8 bases between the germline ends. CDR3 in DNA: TGTGCCAGCAGGCGGGGAAAAGAGACCCAGTACTTC. Its translation: CASRRGKETQYF.

The rearrangement links TRBV6-5 to TRBJ2-6; possible D gene TRBD2, 6 bases. The germline V gene encodes CDR1 MNHEY and CDR2 SVGAGI. This CDR3 spans 15 amino acids. The germline V and J ends were trimmed by 6 bases and 0 bases, with 9 bases remaining between them. The CDR3 loop reads CASREGSSGANVLTF. The CDR3 region has the DNA TGTGCCAGCAGGGAGGGGAGCTCTGGGGCCAACGTCCTGACTTTC.

This rearrangement joins TRBV7-3 to TRBJ2-1; D may be TRBD2 (5 bases). Germline V gene data show CDR1 as SGHTA and CDR2 as FQGTGA. This CDR3 contains 13 residues. Trimming removed 2 bases at V and 8 bases at J, with 10 bases between. The CDR3 here is CASSLGSRDEQFF. The CDR3 DNA reads as TGTGCCAGCAGCTTAGGGTCGCGGGATGAGCAGTTCTTC.

This clone was found a few times. The J gene is TRBJ2-2, the V gene TRBV7-9; possibly TRBD1 for D (5 bases). The germline gives CDR1 SEHNR, CDR2 FQNEAQ (reference sequence). With 6 bases removed from V and 4 bases from J, the gap between germline ends came to 18 bases. This CDR3 region has 16 residues. The CDR3 loop reads CASSQGLTRITGELFF. CDR3 sequence (DNA): TGTGCCAGCAGTCAGGGTCTGACCAGGATCACCGGGGAGCTGTTTTTT. The full variable domain, in which reference TRBV7-9 and TRBJ2-2 provide the parts outside the CDR3, is DTGVSQNPRHKITKRGQNVTFRCDPISEHNRLYWYRQTLGQGPEFLTYFQNEAQLEKSRLLSDRFSAERPKGSFSTLEIQRTEQGDSAMYLCASSQGLTRITGELFFGEGSRLTVL.

V usage is TRBV18 and J usage is TRBJ2-7, with 8 bases fitting TRBD1. The CDR3 is made up of 16 amino acids. Germline values: CDR1 KGHSH, CDR2 LQKENI. J was trimmed by 1 base and V by 3 bases; bases with no gene match: 8. CDR3 coding DNA: TGTGCCAGCTCACCCGCGGTACAGGGGGTGTCCTACGAGCAGTACTTC. This sequence encodes CASSPAVQGVSYEQYF.

The genes are TRBV7-3 and TRBJ2-7; 8 nucleotides line up with TRBD2. The length of the CDR3 is 14 residues. CDR1 and CDR2 (germline): SGHTA, FQGTGA. Trimming at V came to 8 bases and at J to 2 bases, leaving 8 bases not matched to a gene. CDR3: CASQEAGGPYEQYF. The DNA of the CDR3 is TGTGCCAGCCAGGAGGCGGGGGGCCCCTACGAGCAGTACTTC.

This clone was seen a handful of times. This chain joins TRBV30 and TRBJ1-1; D ambiguous. Germline lookup yields CDR1 GTSNPN and CDR2 SVGIG (reference sequence). V was cut by 3 bases and J by 3 bases, with 14 bases left in between. This CDR3 region has 14 residues. For the CDR3, the DNA is TGTGCCTGGAGCCAAAGCCTCGGGGACACTGAAGCTTTCTTT. The encoded protein is CAWSQSLGDTEAFF.

This clone came up a few times. CDR3 in amino acids: CASRGTSDNEQFF. The CDR3, as DNA: TGCGCCAGCAGGGGGACTTCTGACAATGAGCAGTTCTTC. The genes are TRBV5-1 and TRBJ2-1; possible D gene TRBD2, 6 bases. This CDR3 region has 13 residues. Trimming removed 5 bases at V and 5 bases at J, with 11 bases between. Germline loops: CDR1 SGHRS, CDR2 YFSETQ.

V usage is TRBV10-3 and J usage is TRBJ2-2; TRBD2 matches 8 bases. Germline CDR1 and CDR2: ENHRY and SYGVKD. The CDR3 is 14 residues long. V lost 6 bases to trimming and J lost 4 bases; unmatched junction nucleotides: 4. The CDR3 protein is CAIRRGGGTGELFF. In DNA, the CDR3 is TGTGCCATCAGACGGGGGGGCGGCACCGGGGAGCTGTTTTTT.

The chain is built from TRBV5-6 and TRBJ2-7, with 12 bases matching TRBD2. CDR1 is SGHDT, CDR2 YYEEEE, per germline. Unmatched junction bases numbered 1, after V lost 0 bases and J lost 3 bases. The CDR3 covers 15 residues. The DNA for the CDR3 is TGTGCCAGCAGCTTGGGACTAGCGGGGGTCTACGAGCAGTACTTC. Its protein is CASSLGLAGVYEQYF.

This clone was detected only a few times. The chain combines TRBV18 with TRBJ1-2; D is ambiguous. Trimming shortened V by 0 bases and J by 1 base, and 9 bases separated the two germline ends. This CDR3 is 15 amino acids long. Germline lookup yields CDR1 KGHSH and CDR2 LQKENI. DNA of the CDR3: TGTGCCAGCTCACCACCTCCGGGGATTAACTATGGCTACACCTTC. Translation: CASSPPPGINYGYTF.

This clone was seen a few times. The chain is built from TRBV9 and TRBJ2-1; TRBD2 agrees at 10 bases. V trimming: 0 bases; J trimming: 5 bases; junction bases outside the gene matches: 5. Germline V gene data show CDR1 as SGDLS and CDR2 as YYNGEE. CDR3 length: 16 amino acids. The CDR3 bases are TGTGCCAGCAGCGTAGGAGGGACTAGCGTAAACAATGAGCAGTTCTTC. It codes for CASSVGGTSVNNEQFF.

This clone was picked up many times. The chain joins TRBV4-3 to TRBJ1-2, with 7 bases aligning to TRBD1. Germline V gene sequence: CDR1 LGHNA, CDR2 YSLEER. The CDR3 is 14 amino acids. V shed 4 bases and J 1 base; nucleotides not matched to a gene: 3. In DNA form, the CDR3 reads TGCGCCAGCAGCCGGCAGGGGGATAACTATGGCTACACCTTC. This gives the protein CASSRQGDNYGYTF.

The gene calls are TRBV7-2 and TRBJ2-5; 9 nucleotides agree with TRBD2. The CDR3 is 17 amino acids. J was trimmed by 9 bases and V by 6 bases; bases with no gene match: 20. Germline V gene sequence: CDR1 SGHTA, CDR2 FQGNSA. CDR3 DNA: TGTGCCAGCAGTCCCTACCGAGTTGGACTAGCGCCTAGGGCCCAGTACTTC. The encoded protein is CASSPYRVGLAPRAQYF.

The gene calls are TRBV19 and TRBJ1-2; the D gene is possibly TRBD1 (6 bases). From germline, CDR1 is LNHDA and CDR2 SQIVND (reference sequence). Trimming removed 3 bases at V and 7 bases at J, with 9 bases between. CDR3 length: 12 amino acids. The CDR3 is CASSIAGAGYTF. CDR3 DNA: TGTGCCAGTAGTATCGCGGGGGCTGGCTACACCTTC.

The rearrangement joins TRBV28 to TRBJ2-7, with 8 bases that match TRBD2. Germline V gives CDR1 MDHEN, CDR2 SYDVKM. J was trimmed by 4 bases and V by 6 bases; bases with no gene match: 11. The CDR3 is made up of 15 amino acids. The CDR3 loop is CASRSRGSGVYEQYF. The CDR3 region has the DNA TGTGCCAGCAGATCCCGGGGTAGCGGGGTATACGAGCAGTACTTC.

This clone was counted between two and nine times. The same CDR3 is also encoded by other DNA sequences in this sample. The V and J genes are TRBV7-9 and TRBJ1-1; D ambiguous. This CDR3 comprises 13 residues. Trimming shortened V by 0 bases and J by 5 bases, and 7 bases separated the two germline ends. In germline, CDR1 is SEHNR, CDR2 FQNEAQ (reference sequence). The CDR3 sequence is CASSLAAGTEAFF. The CDR3 DNA sequence: TGTGCCAGCAGCTTAGCGGCGGGGACTGAAGCTTTCTTT.

The chain is built from TRBV7-9 and TRBJ1-1, with no clear D. The CDR3 totals 14 residues. The ends were cut back, 2 bases at V and 1 base at J, with 8 bases in the middle. From germline, CDR1 is SEHNR and CDR2 FQNEAQ (reference sequence). CDR3 sequence: CASSLLQKNTEAFF. CDR3 coding DNA: TGTGCCAGCAGCTTACTCCAGAAGAACACTGAAGCTTTCTTT.

The chain joins TRBV18 to TRBJ1-1, with TRBD1 matching 8 bases. The CDR3 length is 14 residues. Unmatched junction bases numbered 7, after V lost 6 bases and J lost 4 bases. Germline loops: CDR1 KGHSH, CDR2 LQKENI. In DNA form, the CDR3 reads TGTGCCAGCTCGGACAGGGAGATGCGCACTGAAGCTTTCTTT. Its translation: CASSDREMRTEAFF.